A single sample is the source of the 5 T cell receptor beta chains below, sequenced in a study of T-cell reconstitution after alpha-beta-depleted transplantation in children. TCRbeta library preparation incorporated unique molecular identifiers. Via MiXCR, TCRdb re-called the PCR reads, giving one row per CDR3 protein. Among about half a million distinct CDR3 sequences, around 13% were seen once, and the ten largest hold about 6%. This specimen was PBMCs from the stem cell graft donor, taken from the stem cell graft. The receptors were sampled from a human donor who donated a stem cell graft to a child with combined immunodeficiency.

This clonotype was observed a few times. The genes are TRBV15 and TRBJ2-1; D may be TRBD2 (5 bases). CDR3 length equals 14 residues. CDR1 LNHNV and CDR2 YYDKDF come from the germline V gene (reference sequence). V lost 2 bases and J lost 2, with 7 bases in between. The CDR3 nucleotides are TGTGCCACCAGCAGAAGGAGGACCTACAATGAGCAGTTCTTC. This translates into CATSRRRTYNEQFF.

This clonotype was recorded many times. The chain combines TRBV6-1 with TRBJ2-7, with D unclear. Per germline, CDR1 MNHNS and CDR2 SASEGT. V lost 7 bases to trimming and J lost 7 bases, with 17 bases between them. The CDR3 loop spans 13 amino acids. The CDR3 DNA is TGTGCCAGCACGAAAGAACCACAGCAGGAGCAGTACTTC. This codes for CASTKEPQQEQYF.

The J gene is TRBJ2-1, the V gene TRBV24-1; a weak D match, TRBD2 (6 bases). Trimming pared 4 bases from V and 0 bases from J, leaving 12 bases between. Germline lookup yields CDR1 KGHDR and CDR2 SFDVKD. This CDR3 is 16 amino acids long. The CDR3 coding sequence is TGTGCCACCAGTGACGCGGGACGGAGCTCCTACAATGAGCAGTTCTTC. As protein: CATSDAGRSSYNEQFF.

This clonotype was picked up a small number of times. The V call is TRBV7-6, the J call TRBJ1-5; D is unresolved. The CDR3 has 14 residues. V was shortened by 4 bases and J by 4 bases, with 11 bases between the two germline ends. The germline V gene encodes CDR1 SGHVS and CDR2 FNYEAQ. The CDR3 sequence is CASSSARGNQPQHF. The CDR3, as DNA: TGTGCCAGCAGCTCAGCGAGAGGGAATCAGCCCCAGCATTTT. Looking up the rest from reference TRBV7-6 and TRBJ1-5 gives the full variable domain: GAGVSQSPRYKVTKRGQDVALRCDPISGHVSLYWYRQALGQGPEFLTYFNYEAQQDKSGLPNDRFSAERPEGSISTLTIQRTEQRDSAMYRCASSSARGNQPQHFGDGTRLSIL.

The chain joins TRBV15 to TRBJ2-3; 8 bases align to TRBD2. Trimming at V came to 0 bases and at J to 5 bases, leaving 10 bases not matched to a gene. The V gene's germline CDR1 is LNHNV and CDR2 YYDKDF (reference sequence). The CDR3 length is 17 residues. CDR3 sequence (DNA): TGTGCCACCAGCAGAGATCTCTCCGGGAGGGCCCAAGATACGCAGTATTTT. Translating it yields CATSRDLSGRAQDTQYF.